The 26 T cell receptor beta chains below come from one sample, sequenced in a study of T cell responses to AZD1222 COVID-19 vaccine. Data came from immunoSEQ multiplex PCR; TCRdb stores just in-frame clones and leaves some out. The table records about 89,000 clones, approximately 89% of them present only once. This material consisted of peripheral blood, taken 28 days after the second AZD1222 dose. The source of these receptors is an adult who received the AZD1222 COVID-19 vaccine.

This rearrangement joins TRBV4-3 to TRBJ1-4; 9 nucleotides align to TRBD1. J gave up 16 bases and V 0 bases, and 15 bases lay outside the gene matches. The CDR3 has 16 amino acids. Germline V gene lookup returns CDR1 LGHNA and CDR2 YSLEER. The CDR3, as DNA: TGCGCCAGCAGCCAAGATGCGGTCGCCGGGACAGGGCATCGGTTTTTT. Its translation: CASSQDAVAGTGHRFF.

The rearrangement links TRBV7-3 to TRBJ2-3; TRBD1 or TRBD2 may be the D gene (6 bases each). The CDR3 has 14 residues. V lost 5 bases, J lost 1 base, and 10 bases lay in between. Germline V CDR1 and CDR2: SGHTA, FQGTGA. As DNA, the CDR3 is TGTGCCAGCAGCCTAAGGGGGGGCACAGATACGCAGTATTTT. This encodes CASSLRGGTDTQYF.

The genes are TRBV5-4 and TRBJ1-5, with D uncertain. The CDR3 has 14 amino acids. Germline CDR1 and CDR2: SGHNT and YYREEE (reference sequence). Trimming removed 3 bases from V and 1 base from J, with 8 bases in between. The CDR3 here is CASSSFPSNQPQHF. The CDR3 bases are TGTGCCAGCAGCTCTTTCCCCAGCAATCAGCCCCAGCATTTT.

V usage is TRBV27 and J usage is TRBJ2-1, with 11 positions matching TRBD2. CDR3 length equals 15 residues. CDR1 MNHEY and CDR2 SMNVEV come from the germline V gene (reference sequence). V lost 2 bases, J lost 5 bases, and 2 bases stayed unmatched. In DNA form, the CDR3 reads TGTGCCAGCAGTTTACTAGCGGGGGGTGACAATGAGCAGTTCTTC. The encoded protein is CASSLLAGGDNEQFF.

The chain employs TRBV6-1 and TRBJ1-2; D is unclear. The CDR3 totals 13 residues. CDR1 and CDR2 from the germline V gene are MNHNS and SASEGT. V lost 3 bases to trimming and J lost 7 bases, with 12 bases between them. The CDR3 sequence is CASSDRQRGGYTF. The CDR3 bases are TGTGCCAGCAGTGACCGTCAGCGGGGTGGCTACACCTTC.

The chain has TRBV9 and TRBJ2-5; D perhaps matches TRBD2 (5 bases). The V and J ends lost 3 bases and 5 bases respectively, with 20 bases between them. CDR1 and CDR2 (germline): SGDLS, YYNGEE. This CDR3 is built from 16 residues. CDR3 bases: TGTGCCAGCAGCGCCCCTTCTCTCGAATGGAGGGAGACCCAGTACTTC. Amino acids: CASSAPSLEWRETQYF.

The chain carries TRBV6-1 and TRBJ1-6; D is undetermined. Germline CDR1 reads MNHNS; CDR2 reads SASEGT. The CDR3 extends over 16 amino acids. V lost 4 bases and J lost 3, with 13 bases in between. The CDR3 region has the DNA TGTGCCAGCAGTGGGGTGGGCAGCTACTATAATTCACCCCTCCACTTT. It is translated as CASSGVGSYYNSPLHF.

V usage is TRBV15 and J usage is TRBJ1-2; D call uncertain. This CDR3 region has 14 residues. Trimming removed 0 bases at V and 6 bases at J, with 11 bases between. Germline CDR1 is LNHNV and CDR2 is YYDKDF (reference sequence). The CDR3 DNA reads as TGTGCCACCAGCAGAGATAAGCGTATTGATGGCTACACCTTC. Translation gives CATSRDKRIDGYTF.

This rearrangement joins TRBV10-2 to TRBJ1-1, with 8 bases identical to TRBD1. The CDR3 consists of 15 residues. Trimming removed 4 bases from V and 3 bases from J; junction bases left unmatched: 7. Germline V gives CDR1 WSHSY, CDR2 SAAADI. CDR3 nucleotides: TGCGCCAGCAGTGTGGACAGGGTGGGGGACACTGAAGCTTTCTTT. The encoded protein is CASSVDRVGDTEAFF.

The chain joins TRBV30 to TRBJ1-3, with unresolved D. Germline V gives CDR1 GTSNPN, CDR2 SVGIG (reference sequence). V lost 4 bases, J lost 0 bases, and 13 bases lay in between. The CDR3 is 15 residues long. The CDR3 coding sequence is TGTGCCTGGAAAAGCGGACGGCTCTCTGGAAACACCATATATTTT. Its protein is CAWKSGRLSGNTIYF.

This clone came up a few times. The gene calls are TRBV14 and TRBJ1-2; D ambiguous. Germline V gives CDR1 SGHDN, CDR2 FVKESK. There are 12 residues in the CDR3. Trimming shortened V by 0 bases and J by 4 bases, and 3 bases separated the two germline ends. CDR3 in DNA: TGTGCCAGCAGCCAAGAACCCTATGGCTACACCTTC. This translates into CASSQEPYGYTF.

This clone was recorded a few times. This rearrangement joins TRBV14 to TRBJ2-1; D gene ambiguous. Germline V gene sequence: CDR1 SGHDN, CDR2 FVKESK. The CDR3 sequence is 12 residues long. Trimming cost V 1 base and J 2 bases, with 0 bases left between them. The DNA of the CDR3 is TGTGCCAGCAGCCAAGCCTACAATGAGCAGTTCTTC. Translating gives CASSQAYNEQFF.

The V gene is TRBV6-1, the J gene TRBJ1-2; the D gene is possibly TRBD1 (5 bases). The CDR3 is 16 residues long. V lost 2 bases, J lost 2 bases, and 15 bases lay in between. Germline V gives CDR1 MNHNS, CDR2 SASEGT. This CDR3 reads CASSEQGSVGNYGYTF. The CDR3 bases are TGTGCCAGCAGTGAACAGGGAAGTGTTGGCAACTATGGCTACACCTTC.

There are a few counts of this clone. The chain couples TRBV12-3 or TRBV12-4 to TRBJ1-5; maybe TRBD1 (6 bases). V was trimmed by 1 base and J by 5 bases, leaving 6 bases between them. This CDR3 spans 13 amino acids. The CDR3 DNA reads TGTGCCAGCAGTTTAGGGGGGCATCAGCCCCAGCATTTT. It encodes CASSLGGHQPQHF.

Notes on this clone: The sample contains more than one DNA sequence encoding this CDR3. The chain is built from TRBV5-1 and TRBJ2-5, with 7 bases matching TRBD2. Germline-derived CDR1 and CDR2 are SGHRS and YFSETQ. Unmatched junction bases numbered 0, after V lost 5 bases and J lost 2 bases. This CDR3 region has 12 residues. The CDR3 loop is CASRGGQETQYF. The CDR3 nucleotides are TGCGCCAGCAGGGGAGGGCAAGAGACCCAGTACTTC. The complete variable domain, with remaining parts taken from reference TRBV5-1 and TRBJ2-5, reads KAGVTQTPRYLIKTRGQQVTLSCSPISGHRSVSWYQQTPGQGLQFLFEYFSETQRNKGNFPGRFSGRQFSNSRSEMNVSTLELGDSALYLCASRGGQETQYFGPGTRLLVL.

The rearrangement links TRBV11-2 to TRBJ1-5, with D perhaps matching TRBD1 (5 bases). Trimming took 1 base from V and 9 from J, leaving 13 bases between them. From germline, CDR1 is SGHAT and CDR2 FQNNGV. The CDR3 is made up of 14 amino acids. The CDR3 DNA follows: TGTGCCAGCAGCTTAGCAGGGAGGGGTTCGCCCCAGCATTTT. It translates to CASSLAGRGSPQHF.

The chain has TRBV5-1 and TRBJ2-1; TRBD1 matches at 9 bases. Trimming took 3 bases from V and 6 from J; bases not matched to a gene: 1. Germline assignment: CDR1 SGHRS and CDR2 YFSETQ. This CDR3 region has 13 residues. The CDR3 region is CASSSDRGNEQFF. CDR3 nucleotide sequence: TGCGCCAGCAGCTCGGACAGGGGCAATGAGCAGTTCTTC. Full variable domain (missing parts from reference TRBV5-1 and TRBJ2-1): KAGVTQTPRYLIKTRGQQVTLSCSPISGHRSVSWYQQTPGQGLQFLFEYFSETQRNKGNFPGRFSGRQFSNSRSEMNVSTLELGDSALYLCASSSDRGNEQFFGPGTRLTVL.

The chain is built from TRBV7-6 and TRBJ1-4; D not certain. CDR1 SGHVS and CDR2 FNYEAQ come from the germline V gene. The CDR3 covers 17 residues. V lost 1 base, J lost 6 bases, and 18 bases lay in between. DNA of the CDR3: TGTGCCAGCAGCTTAGAAGGGAGCTACCTTCTCGATGAAAAACTGTTTTTT. As protein: CASSLEGSYLLDEKLFF.

V and J are TRBV24-1 and TRBJ2-3; 7 bases map to TRBD1. Germline CDR1 reads KGHDR; CDR2 reads SFDVKD. The CDR3 consists of 19 residues. The junction had 16 bases not matched to a gene; V was cut back by 4 bases and J by 1 base. DNA for the CDR3: TGTGCCACCAGTGACCCCACAGGGGTCCCAGGTCCTGGCACAGATACGCAGTATTTT. Protein product: CATSDPTGVPGPGTDTQYF.

The J gene is TRBJ2-7, the V gene TRBV9; perhaps TRBD2 as D (6 bases). Germline assignment: CDR1 SGDLS and CDR2 YYNGEE. The V end lost 4 bases, the J end lost 2 bases, and 19 bases lay between the germline ends. The CDR3 is 16 amino acids. The CDR3 protein is CASSPEPGEGPYEQYF. For the CDR3, the DNA is TGTGCCAGCAGCCCAGAACCGGGAGAGGGACCCTACGAGCAGTACTTC.

The chain has TRBV2 and TRBJ1-1; perhaps TRBD1 as D (5 bases). The CDR3 has 14 amino acids. Trimming cost V 10 bases and J 1 base, with 16 bases left between them. The V gene's germline CDR1 is SNHLY and CDR2 FYNNEI. The CDR3 is CATNQGVTNTEAFF. For the CDR3, the DNA is TGTGCCACGAACCAGGGAGTCACGAACACTGAAGCTTTCTTT.

The chain is built from TRBV9 and TRBJ2-2; possibly TRBD1 or TRBD2 for D (7 bases each). Germline V gene data show CDR1 as SGDLS and CDR2 as YYNGEE. This CDR3 contains 19 residues. Trimming left V 3 bases short and J 1 base short, with 22 bases between. This CDR3 is CASSAPRGRGRMNTGELFF. The CDR3 coding sequence is TGTGCCAGCAGCGCTCCGCGGGGGAGGGGGCGTATGAACACCGGGGAGCTGTTTTTT.

The chain employs TRBV28 and TRBJ2-7; tentatively, D is TRBD2 (5 bases). CDR1 MDHEN and CDR2 SYDVKM come from the germline V gene. V lost 5 bases and J 9 bases, leaving 20 bases between the germline ends. This CDR3 spans 14 amino acids. The CDR3 coding sequence is TGTGCCAGCAGTCCACTCTCGGGGTTTCGTCGGCAGTACTTC. Encoded protein: CASSPLSGFRRQYF.

The V call is TRBV19, the J call TRBJ2-1; TRBD2 matches 8 bases. This CDR3 contains 17 residues. Germline trimming cut 3 bases from V and 1 base from J; bases unmatched to any gene: 8. Germline V gene data show CDR1 as LNHDA and CDR2 as SQIVND (reference sequence). CDR3: CASSITGGGGSYNEQFF. The CDR3 DNA reads as TGTGCCAGTAGTATCACGGGAGGCGGGGGGTCCTACAATGAGCAGTTCTTC.

This rearrangement joins TRBV11-2 to TRBJ2-7, with D unresolved. Germline lookup yields CDR1 SGHAT and CDR2 FQNNGV. The V gene lost 3 bases and the J gene lost 2 bases, with 11 bases spanning the gap. The length of the CDR3 is 14 residues. The CDR3 protein is CASSLTDGTYEQYF. CDR3 sequence (DNA): TGTGCCAGCAGCTTGACGGACGGAACCTACGAGCAGTACTTC. The full variable domain, in which reference TRBV11-2 and TRBJ2-7 provide the parts outside the CDR3, is EAGVAQSPRYKIIEKRQSVAFWCNPISGHATLYWYQQILGQGPKLLIQFQNNGVVDDSQLPKDRFSAERLKGVDSTLKIQPAKLEDSAVYLCASSLTDGTYEQYFGPGTRLTVT.

The chain uses TRBV28 and TRBJ2-7, with D uncertain. This CDR3 has 15 amino acids. Trimming took 6 bases from V and 0 from J, leaving 15 bases between them. Germline lookup yields CDR1 MDHEN and CDR2 SYDVKM. For the CDR3, the DNA is TGTGCCAGCAGCTCCCTGGGCGGTAGCTCCTACGAGCAGTACTTC. This sequence encodes CASSSLGGSSYEQYF.